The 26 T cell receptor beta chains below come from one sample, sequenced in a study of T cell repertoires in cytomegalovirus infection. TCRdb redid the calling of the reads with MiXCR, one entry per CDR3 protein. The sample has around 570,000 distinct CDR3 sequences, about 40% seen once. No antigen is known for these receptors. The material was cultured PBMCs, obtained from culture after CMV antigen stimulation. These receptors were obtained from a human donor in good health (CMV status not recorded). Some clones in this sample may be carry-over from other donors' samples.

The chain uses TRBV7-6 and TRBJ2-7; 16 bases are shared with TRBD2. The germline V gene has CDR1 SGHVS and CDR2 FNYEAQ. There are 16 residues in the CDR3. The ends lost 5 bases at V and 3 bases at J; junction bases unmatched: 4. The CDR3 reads CASSVGTSGRGYEQYF. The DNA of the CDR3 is TGTGCCAGCAGCGTCGGGACTAGCGGGAGGGGCTACGAGCAGTACTTC.

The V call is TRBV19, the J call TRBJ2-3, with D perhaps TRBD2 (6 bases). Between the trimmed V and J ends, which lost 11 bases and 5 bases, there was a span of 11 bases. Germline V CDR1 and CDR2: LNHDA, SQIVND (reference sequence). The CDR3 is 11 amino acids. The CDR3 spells CAGGPLDTQYF. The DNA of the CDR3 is TGTGCCGGAGGGCCGCTAGATACGCAGTATTTT.

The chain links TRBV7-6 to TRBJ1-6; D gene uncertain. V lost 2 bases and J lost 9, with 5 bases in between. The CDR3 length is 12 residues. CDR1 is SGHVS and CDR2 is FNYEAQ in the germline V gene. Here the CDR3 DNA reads TGTGCCAGCAGCTTATGGGGTTCACCCCTCCACTTT. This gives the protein CASSLWGSPLHF.

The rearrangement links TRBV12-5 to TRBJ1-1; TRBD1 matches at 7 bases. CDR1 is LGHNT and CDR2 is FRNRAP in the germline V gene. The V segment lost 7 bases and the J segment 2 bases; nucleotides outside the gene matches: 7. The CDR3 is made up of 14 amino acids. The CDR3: CASAFGTANTEAFF. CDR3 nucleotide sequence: TGTGCTAGTGCTTTTGGGACAGCCAACACTGAAGCTTTCTTT. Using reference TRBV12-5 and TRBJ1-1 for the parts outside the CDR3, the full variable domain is DARVTQTPRHKVTEMGQEVTMRCQPILGHNTVFWYRQTMMQGLELLAYFRNRAPLDDSGMPKDRFSAEMPDATLATLKIQPSEPRDSAVYFCASAFGTANTEAFFGQGTRLTVV.

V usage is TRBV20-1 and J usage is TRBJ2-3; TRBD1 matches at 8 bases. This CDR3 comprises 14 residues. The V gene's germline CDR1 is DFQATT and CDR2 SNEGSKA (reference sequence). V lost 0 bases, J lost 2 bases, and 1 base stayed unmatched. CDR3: CSAREGQDTDTQYF. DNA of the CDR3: TGCAGTGCTAGAGAGGGACAGGACACAGATACGCAGTATTTT.

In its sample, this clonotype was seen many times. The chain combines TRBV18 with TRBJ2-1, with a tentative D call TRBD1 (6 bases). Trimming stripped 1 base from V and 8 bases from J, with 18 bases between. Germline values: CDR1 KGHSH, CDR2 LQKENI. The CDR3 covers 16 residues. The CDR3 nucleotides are TGTGCCAGCTCACCACTGCCGACAGGTAGTAGGGATGAGCAGTTCTTC. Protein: CASSPLPTGSRDEQFF.

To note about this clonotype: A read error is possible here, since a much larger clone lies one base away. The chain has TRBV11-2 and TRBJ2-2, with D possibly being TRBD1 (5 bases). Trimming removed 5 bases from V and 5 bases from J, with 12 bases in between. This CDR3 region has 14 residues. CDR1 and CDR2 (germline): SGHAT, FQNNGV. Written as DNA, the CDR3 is TGTGCCAGCAGCGCCGCGACAGATACCGGGGAGCTGTTTTTT. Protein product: CASSAATDTGELFF.

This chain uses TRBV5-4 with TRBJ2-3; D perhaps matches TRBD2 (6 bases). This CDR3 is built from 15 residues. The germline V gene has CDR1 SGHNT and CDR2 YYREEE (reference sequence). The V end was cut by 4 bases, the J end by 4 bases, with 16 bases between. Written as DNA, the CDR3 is TGTGCCAGCAGCCCGGGACTTGGAGTGGCAGATACGCAGTATTTT. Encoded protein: CASSPGLGVADTQYF.

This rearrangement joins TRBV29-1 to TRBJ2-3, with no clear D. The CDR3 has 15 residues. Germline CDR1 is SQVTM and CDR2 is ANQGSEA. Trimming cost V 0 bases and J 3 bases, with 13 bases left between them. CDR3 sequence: CSVEDLGQITDTQYF. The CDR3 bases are TGCAGCGTTGAAGATCTTGGGCAGATTACAGATACGCAGTATTTT.

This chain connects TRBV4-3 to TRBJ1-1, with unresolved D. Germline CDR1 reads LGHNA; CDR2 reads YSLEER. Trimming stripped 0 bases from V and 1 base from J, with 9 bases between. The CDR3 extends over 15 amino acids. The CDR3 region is CASSQDLDENTEAFF. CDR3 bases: TGCGCCAGCAGCCAAGATCTGGACGAGAACACTGAAGCTTTCTTT.

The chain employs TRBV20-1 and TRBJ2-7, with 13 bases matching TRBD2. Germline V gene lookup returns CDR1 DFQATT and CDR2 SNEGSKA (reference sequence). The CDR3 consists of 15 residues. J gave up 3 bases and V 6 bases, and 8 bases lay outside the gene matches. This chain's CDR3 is CSARLAGGRDYEQYF. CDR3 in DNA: TGCAGTGCAAGACTAGCGGGAGGTAGGGACTACGAGCAGTACTTC.

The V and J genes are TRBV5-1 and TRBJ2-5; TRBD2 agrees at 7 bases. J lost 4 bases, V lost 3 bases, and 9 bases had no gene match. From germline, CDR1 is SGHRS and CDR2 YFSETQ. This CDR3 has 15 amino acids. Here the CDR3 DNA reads TGCGCCAGCAGCTATTTAGCGTCGGGAGGAGAGACCCAGTACTTC. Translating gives CASSYLASGGETQYF.

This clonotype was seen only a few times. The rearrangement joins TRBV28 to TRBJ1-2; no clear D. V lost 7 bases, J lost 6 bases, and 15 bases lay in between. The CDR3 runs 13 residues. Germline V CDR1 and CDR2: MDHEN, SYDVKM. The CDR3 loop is CASTRWAHNGYTF. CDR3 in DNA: TGTGCCAGCACCAGGTGGGCCCATAATGGCTACACCTTC.

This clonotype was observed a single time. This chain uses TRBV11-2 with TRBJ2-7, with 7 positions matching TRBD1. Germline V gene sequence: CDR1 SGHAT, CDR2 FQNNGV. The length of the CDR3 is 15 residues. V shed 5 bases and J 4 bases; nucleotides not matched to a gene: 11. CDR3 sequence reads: CASSTSPGTEYEQYF. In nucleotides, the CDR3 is TGTGCCAGCAGCACAAGTCCCGGGACAGAGTACGAGCAGTACTTC.

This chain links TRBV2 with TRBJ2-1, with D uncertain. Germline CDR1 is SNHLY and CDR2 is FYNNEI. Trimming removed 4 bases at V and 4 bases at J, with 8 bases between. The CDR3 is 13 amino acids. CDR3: CASSGLGYNEQFF. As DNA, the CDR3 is TGTGCCAGCAGTGGGCTAGGTTACAATGAGCAGTTCTTC.

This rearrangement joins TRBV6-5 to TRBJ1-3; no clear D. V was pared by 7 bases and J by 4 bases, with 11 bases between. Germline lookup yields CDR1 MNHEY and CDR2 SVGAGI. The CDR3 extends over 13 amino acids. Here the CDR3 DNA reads TGTGCCAGCAAGGACCGGCGGGGAAACACCATATATTTT. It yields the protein CASKDRRGNTIYF.

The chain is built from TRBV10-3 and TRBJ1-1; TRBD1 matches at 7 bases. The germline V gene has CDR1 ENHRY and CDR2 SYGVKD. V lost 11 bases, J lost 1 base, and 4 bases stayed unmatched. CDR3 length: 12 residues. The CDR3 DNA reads TGTGCCTCAAGGACAGGGAACACTGAAGCTTTCTTT. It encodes CASRTGNTEAFF.

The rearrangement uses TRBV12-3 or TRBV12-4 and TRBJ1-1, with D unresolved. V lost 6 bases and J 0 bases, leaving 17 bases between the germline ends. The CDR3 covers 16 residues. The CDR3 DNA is TGTGCCAGCAGGGCCAGTGCAGGACGGATGAACACTGAAGCTTTCTTT. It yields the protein CASRASAGRMNTEAFF.

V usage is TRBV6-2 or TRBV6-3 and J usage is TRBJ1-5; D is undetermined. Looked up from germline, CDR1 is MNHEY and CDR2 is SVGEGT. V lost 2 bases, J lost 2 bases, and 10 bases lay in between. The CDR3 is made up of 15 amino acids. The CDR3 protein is CASSYLSRRNQPQHF. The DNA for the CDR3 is TGTGCCAGCAGTTACCTTTCCCGGCGCAATCAGCCCCAGCATTTT.

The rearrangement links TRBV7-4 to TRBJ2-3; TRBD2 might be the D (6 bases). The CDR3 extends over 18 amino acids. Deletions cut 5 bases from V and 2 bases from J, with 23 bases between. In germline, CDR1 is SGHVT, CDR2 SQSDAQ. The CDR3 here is CASSPRTTFPRNTDTQYF. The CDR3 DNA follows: TGTGCCAGCAGCCCGCGGACTACTTTTCCCCGTAACACAGATACGCAGTATTTT. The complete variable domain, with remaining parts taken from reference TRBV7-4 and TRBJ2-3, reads GAGVSQSPRYKVAKRGRDVALRCDSISGHVTLYWYRQTLGQGSEVLTYSQSDAQRDKSGRPSGRFSAERPERSVSTLKIQRTEQGDSAVYLCASSPRTTFPRNTDTQYFGPGTRLTVL.

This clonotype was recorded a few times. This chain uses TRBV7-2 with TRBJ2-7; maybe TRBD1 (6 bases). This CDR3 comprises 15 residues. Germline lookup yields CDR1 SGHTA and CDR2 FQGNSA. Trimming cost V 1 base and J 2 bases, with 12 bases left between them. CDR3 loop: CASSLVAGVAYEQYF. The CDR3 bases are TGTGCCAGCAGCTTAGTGGCAGGGGTCGCCTACGAGCAGTACTTC.

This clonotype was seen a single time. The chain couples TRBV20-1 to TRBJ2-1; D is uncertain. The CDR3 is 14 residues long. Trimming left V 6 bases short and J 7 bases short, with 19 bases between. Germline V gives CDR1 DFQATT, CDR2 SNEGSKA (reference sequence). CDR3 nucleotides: TGCAGTGCCCCGGACCGAACCTATCGGAATGAGCAGTTCTTC. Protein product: CSAPDRTYRNEQFF.

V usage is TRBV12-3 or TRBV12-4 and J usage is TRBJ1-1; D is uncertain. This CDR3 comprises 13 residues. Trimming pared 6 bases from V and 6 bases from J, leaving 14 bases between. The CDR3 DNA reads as TGTGCCAGCAGCCCGGGCCCGGTCCCTGAAGCTTTCTTT. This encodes CASSPGPVPEAFF.

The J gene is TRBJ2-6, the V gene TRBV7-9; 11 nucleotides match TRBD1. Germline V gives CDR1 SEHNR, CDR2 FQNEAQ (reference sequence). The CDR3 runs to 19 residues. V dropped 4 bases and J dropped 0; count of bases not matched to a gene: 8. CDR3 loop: CASSSDRGLPPSGANVLTF. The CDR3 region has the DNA TGTGCCAGCAGCTCGGACAGGGGGCTCCCCCCCTCTGGGGCCAACGTCCTGACTTTC.

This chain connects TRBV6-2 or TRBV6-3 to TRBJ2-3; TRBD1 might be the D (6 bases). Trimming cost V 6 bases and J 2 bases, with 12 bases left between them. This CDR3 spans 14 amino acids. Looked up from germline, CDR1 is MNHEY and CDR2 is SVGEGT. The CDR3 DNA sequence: TGTGCCAGCAGACAGGGAAGTAACACAGATACGCAGTATTTT. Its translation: CASRQGSNTDTQYF.

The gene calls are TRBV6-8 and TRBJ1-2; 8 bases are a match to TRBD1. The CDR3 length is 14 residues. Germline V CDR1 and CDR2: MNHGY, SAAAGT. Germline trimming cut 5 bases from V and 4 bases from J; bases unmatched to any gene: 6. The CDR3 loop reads CASSRRGRIYGYTF. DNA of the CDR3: TGTGCCAGCAGTCGCAGGGGGCGAATCTATGGCTACACCTTC.